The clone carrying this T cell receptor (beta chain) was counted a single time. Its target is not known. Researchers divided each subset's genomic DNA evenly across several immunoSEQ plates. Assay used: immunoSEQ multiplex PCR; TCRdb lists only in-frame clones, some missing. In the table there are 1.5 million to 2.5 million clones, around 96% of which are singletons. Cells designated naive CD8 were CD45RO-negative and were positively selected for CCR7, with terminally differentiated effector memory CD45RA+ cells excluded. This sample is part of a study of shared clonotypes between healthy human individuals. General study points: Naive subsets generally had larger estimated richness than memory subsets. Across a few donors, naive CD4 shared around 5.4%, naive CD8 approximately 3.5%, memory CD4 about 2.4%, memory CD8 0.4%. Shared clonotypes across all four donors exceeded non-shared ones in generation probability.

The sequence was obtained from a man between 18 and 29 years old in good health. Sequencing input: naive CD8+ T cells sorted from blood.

The CDR3 DNA reads TGCGCCAGCAGCCAAAGCTTCCTCTCCGGGGAGCTGTTTTTT. This codes for CASSQSFLSGELFF. V and J are TRBV4-3 and TRBJ2-2, with D uncertain. The CDR3 is 14 residues long. Trimming cost V 2 bases and J 6 bases, with 10 bases left between them. CDR1 is LGHNA, CDR2 YSLEER, per germline.